The present TCR beta chain was sequenced within a study of cytotoxic CD8 clonotypes in ibrutinib-treated CLL. Study-level findings and limits: The public clonotypes identified were infrequent and showed contraction or stability on treatment.

Details on this clone: No antigen is known for it.

Trimming left V 5 bases short and J 1 base short, with 16 bases between. Germline lookup yields CDR1 LGHNT and CDR2 FRNRAP. The CDR3 has 16 amino acids. Investigators sought sequencing depths of between 1 in 200,000 and 1 in 1 million T cells. This table comes from immunoSEQ multiplex PCR, and its TCRdb copy is limited to in-frame clones, with some not included. The data contain some 50,000 clones, 55% to 80% of them singletons. V and J are TRBV12-5 and TRBJ2-3; the D gene could be TRBD1 or TRBD2 (7 bases each). The TCR comes from a human donor with chronic lymphocytic leukemia. The starting material was PBMCs, obtained after 12 months of ibrutinib treatment. In DNA, the CDR3 is TGTGCTAGTGGTCCCGACAGGGAGGGGGGCACAGATACGCAGTATTTT. Translation: CASGPDREGGTDTQYF. Supplemented by reference TRBV12-5 and TRBJ2-3, the full variable domain reads DARVTQTPRHKVTEMGQEVTMRCQPILGHNTVFWYRQTMMQGLELLAYFRNRAPLDDSGMPKDRFSAEMPDATLATLKIQPSEPRDSAVYFCASGPDREGGTDTQYFGPGTRLTVL.